A single sample is the source of the 7 T cell receptor beta chains below, sequenced in a study of blood T cell repertoires in COVID-19. The protocol was immunoSEQ multiplex PCR, while the TCRdb copy is restricted to in-frame clones and leaves out a portion. The profile covers 190,000 or so clones, with around 87% appearing a single time and about 2.7% taken by the ten largest. What was sequenced was peripheral blood. These receptors all stem from a man aged 35-49 years with active or convalescent COVID-19.

This clone showed up just once. V usage is TRBV19 and J usage is TRBJ2-5; 8 bases match TRBD2. Per germline, CDR1 LNHDA and CDR2 SQIVND (reference sequence). The V and J ends lost 5 bases and 3 bases, in that order; junction bases with no gene match: 11. This CDR3 is built from 16 residues. The CDR3 DNA reads as TGTGCCAGTAGTCCCCAAGCGGGGGAGATTAAAGAGACCCAGTACTTC. This encodes CASSPQAGEIKETQYF.

The chain employs TRBV24-1 and TRBJ2-7; 7 bases are shared with TRBD2. The junction had 7 bases not matched to a gene; V was cut back by 6 bases and J by 3 bases. Germline lookup yields CDR1 KGHDR and CDR2 SFDVKD. The CDR3 sequence is 14 residues long. The CDR3 spells CATSQAGDLYEQYF. The CDR3 region has the DNA TGTGCCACCAGTCAGGCGGGGGACCTCTACGAGCAGTACTTC.

This clone was detected many times. The chain combines TRBV9 with TRBJ2-7; 10 nucleotides match TRBD2. Germline loops: CDR1 SGDLS, CDR2 YYNGEE. Germline trimming cut 0 bases from V and 4 bases from J; bases unmatched to any gene: 4. The CDR3 extends over 15 amino acids. CDR3 in DNA: TGTGCCAGCAGCGTAGTTAGCGGGGGGCCTTACGAGCAGTACTTC. This gives the protein CASSVVSGGPYEQYF.

The rearrangement links TRBV21-1 to TRBJ1-2. TRBV21-1 is assigned pseudogene status. This CDR3 is 15 amino acids long. The CDR3 region has the DNA TGTGCCAGCAGCAATGGAGGGAGAGCTAACTATGGCTACACCTTC. This translates into CASSNGGRANYGYTF.

The CDR3 DNA follows: TGTGCCTGGACCGTGGGGGGGAATGAGCAGTTCTTC. Protein: CAWTVGGNEQFF. The chain has TRBV30 and TRBJ2-1, with 7 nucleotides matching TRBD2. Germline V gives CDR1 GTSNPN, CDR2 SVGIG (reference sequence). The CDR3 is 12 amino acids. V shed 4 bases and J 7 bases; nucleotides not matched to a gene: 4.

This clone was found once. The CDR3 nucleotides read TGTGCCAGCAGCTTCACAGGGGCCTCTGGAAACACCATATATTTT. The encoded protein is CASSFTGASGNTIYF. The chain links TRBV7-2 to TRBJ1-3, with 7 bases lining up with TRBD1. V trimming: 3 bases; J trimming: 0 bases; junction bases outside the gene matches: 2. The CDR3 loop spans 15 amino acids. In germline, CDR1 is SGHTA, CDR2 FQGNSA.

In its sample, this clone was seen once. The rearrangement links TRBV5-1 to TRBJ2-1, with 11 bases identical to TRBD1. J lost 2 bases, V lost 4 bases, and 2 bases had no gene match. The CDR3 loop spans 15 amino acids. CDR1 SGHRS and CDR2 YFSETQ come from the germline V gene. This CDR3 reads CASSPDRGPYNEQFF. CDR3 nucleotides: TGCGCCAGCAGCCCGGACAGGGGGCCCTACAATGAGCAGTTCTTC.